The rows below give T cell receptor beta chains drawn from one sample of a study of technical replicates of blood from a handful of donors. The data were produced by immunoSEQ multiplex PCR, yet TCRdb's version contains in-frame clones alone and is incomplete. The sample records some 80,000 clones, 95% to 97% being singletons. Specimen: T cells isolated from PBMCs. The source of these receptors is a human donor in good health. Each CDR3 is given with its conserved first and last residue. D genes are given only for firm matches. Size tells how often a clone was seen (once, few, many) or the class of an expanded clone, and some rows leave it out.

- TRBJ2-7 TRBV27 - CASSLSLNRNSYEQYF TGTGCCAGCAGTTTATCCCTCAACAGAAACTCCTACGAGCAGTACTTC
- TRBJ1-4 TRBV27 - CASSLRDNEKLFF TGTGCCAGCAGTTTACGGGATAATGAAAAACTGTTTTTT
- TRBJ2-7 TRBV9 - CASSVHPGANEEQYF TGTGCCAGCAGCGTACATCCAGGGGCGAATGAGGAGCAGTACTTC
- TRBJ1-5 TRBV21-1 - CASEPRDTHGRNNQPQHF TGTGCCAGCGAACCCCGGGACACCCACGGTAGGAACAATCAGCCCCAGCATTTT
- TRBJ1-2 TRBV13 - CASSLGGGPPGNYGYTF TGTGCCAGCAGCTTAGGCGGCGGACCCCCGGGGAACTATGGCTACACCTTC
TRBD1 TRBJ2-7 TRBV6-6 - CASSKQGAYEQYF TGTGCCAGCAGTAAACAGGGGGCCTACGAGCAGTACTTC
- TRBJ2-5 TRBV4-1 - CASSQGPQETQYF TGCGCCAGCAGCCAAGGTCCACAAGAGACCCAGTACTTC
- TRBJ1-4 TRBV5-4 - CASSLMGGHHEKLFF TGTGCCAGCAGCCTTATGGGGGGGCACCATGAAAAACTGTTTTTT
TRBD2 TRBJ2-3 TRBV29-1 - CSVEGVIAGGTDTQYF TGCAGCGTTGAGGGGGTAATAGCGGGGGGAACGGATACGCAGTATTTT
- TRBJ1-1 TRBV4-1 once CASSQEGGSEAFF TGCGCCAGCAGCCAAGAAGGGGGATCCGAAGCTTTCTTT
TRBD2 TRBJ2-7 TRBV5-6 - CASRPHSGGPPEQYF TGTGCCAGCAGACCCCATAGCGGGGGACCGCCGGAGCAGTACTTC
- TRBJ2-2 TRBV5-1 once CASSLVAGAGELFF TGCGCCAGCAGCTTGGTAGCAGGGGCCGGGGAGCTGTTTTTT
- TRBJ2-1 TRBV4-2 - CASSQDIILASNEQFF TGTGCCAGCAGCCAAGATATCATACTAGCCTCCAATGAGCAGTTCTTC
- TRBJ1-1 TRBV6-1 - CASSERMGGNTEAFF TGTGCCAGCAGTGAACGTATGGGGGGGAACACTGAAGCTTTCTTT
TRBD1 TRBJ2-1 TRBV4-1 - CASSQGPGQGYSEQFF TGCGCCAGCAGCCAAGGGCCGGGACAGGGTTATAGTGAGCAGTTCTTC
TRBD1 TRBJ1-1 TRBV10-3 - CAISASRLGGENTEAFF TGTGCCATCAGTGCCTCCCGGTTAGGGGGCGAAAACACTGAAGCTTTCTTT
TRBD2 TRBJ2-1 TRBV4-2 - CASSRGAISGSGPYNEQFF TGTGCCAGCAGCCGGGGGGCCATAAGCGGGAGTGGTCCTTACAATGAGCAGTTCTTC
TRBD2 TRBJ2-2 TRBV2 once CASSHRTSGSTGELFF TGTGCCAGCAGCCATAGGACTAGCGGGAGTACCGGGGAGCTGTTTTTT
- TRBJ1-1 TRBV6-5 - CASRPRSTEGTEAFF TGTGCCAGCAGGCCCCGATCGACGGAGGGAACTGAAGCTTTCTTT
TRBD1 TRBJ2-7 TRBV5-8 - CASSFRDRITYEQYF TGTGCCAGCAGCTTCCGGGACAGGATTACCTACGAGCAGTACTTC
- TRBJ1-1 TRBV10-3 - CAISERGIEAFF TGTGCCATCAGTGAGAGGGGGATTGAAGCTTTCTTT